The 22 T cell receptor beta chains below all came from one sample that was sequenced in a study of T cell repertoires in cytomegalovirus infection. What these receptors recognize is not known. In TCRdb, the reads were re-called with MiXCR into one record per CDR3 protein. The sample includes about 330,000 distinct CDR3 sequences, about 34% of them seen just once. The material was cultured PBMCs, obtained from culture after CMV antigen stimulation. The source is a human donor in good health (CMV status not recorded). Some clones in this sample may be carry-over from other donors' samples.

V and J are TRBV7-2 and TRBJ2-2; D not resolved. This CDR3 region has 12 residues. The V and J ends lost 3 bases and 8 bases respectively, with 7 bases between them. CDR1 SGHTA and CDR2 FQGNSA come from the germline V gene. The CDR3 nucleotides read TGTGCCAGCAGCTTTCCCCCAGGGGAGCTGTTTTTT. Encoded protein: CASSFPPGELFF.

The V and J genes are TRBV15 and TRBJ2-1, with 7 bases fitting TRBD2. The CDR3 length is 19 residues. CDR1 LNHNV and CDR2 YYDKDF come from the germline V gene (reference sequence). Germline trimming cut 4 bases from V and 1 base from J; bases unmatched to any gene: 16. DNA for the CDR3: TGTGCCACCAGCACCCCCCCCCGGACTAGGGTTCAGTCCTACAATGAGCAGTTCTTC. Its translation is CATSTPPRTRVQSYNEQFF.

V is TRBV15 and J is TRBJ2-6, with D perhaps matching TRBD1 or TRBD2 (5 bases each). V lost 0 bases and J 2 bases, leaving 8 bases between the germline ends. The V gene's germline CDR1 is LNHNV and CDR2 YYDKDF (reference sequence). This CDR3 has 16 amino acids. The chain's CDR3 is CATSRERGAGANVLTF. CDR3 nucleotides: TGTGCCACCAGCAGAGAAAGGGGAGCTGGGGCCAACGTCCTGACTTTC.

The rearrangement joins TRBV7-9 to TRBJ2-1; 9 bases match TRBD2. This CDR3 comprises 20 residues. Unmatched junction bases numbered 16, after V lost 4 bases and J lost 0 bases. CDR1 SEHNR and CDR2 FQNEAQ come from the germline V gene (reference sequence). CDR3 protein: CASSYILASGKPVSYNEQFF. The CDR3 bases are TGTGCCAGCAGCTATATATTGGCTAGCGGGAAACCCGTCTCCTACAATGAGCAGTTCTTC.

This clonotype occurred many times. The chain couples TRBV12-3 or TRBV12-4 to TRBJ1-5; tentatively, D is TRBD1 (5 bases). Trimming took off 3 bases at V and 0 bases at J, with 6 bases between the two ends. This CDR3 has 14 amino acids. The CDR3: CASSFRDSNQPQHF. The CDR3 nucleotides read TGTGCCAGCAGTTTCAGGGATAGCAATCAGCCCCAGCATTTT.

The table lists this clonotype with a few counts. The chain uses TRBV4-3 and TRBJ2-7; 8 positions agree with TRBD1. CDR3 length equals 15 residues. Per germline, CDR1 LGHNA and CDR2 YSLEER. J lost 3 bases, V lost 5 bases, and 9 bases had no gene match. The CDR3 reads CASSRQGRGDYEQYF. DNA of the CDR3: TGCGCCAGCAGCAGACAGGGGAGAGGGGACTACGAGCAGTACTTC.

This chain connects TRBV18 to TRBJ2-5; D is ambiguous. Trimming pared 5 bases from V and 1 base from J, leaving 14 bases between. CDR1 is KGHSH and CDR2 is LQKENI in the germline V gene. The CDR3 is made up of 15 amino acids. DNA for the CDR3: TGTGCCAGCTCAGTTGGTGGGGAAATCCAAGAGACCCAGTACTTC. Its translation is CASSVGGEIQETQYF.

V and J are TRBV7-2 and TRBJ1-4, with D uncertain. Germline loops: CDR1 SGHTA, CDR2 FQGNSA. CDR3 length equals 14 residues. V lost 6 bases, J lost 7 bases, and 15 bases lay in between. DNA of the CDR3: TGTGCCAGCAGACAGAGTGTCGGGGTTGAAAAACTGTTTTTT. Translating it yields CASRQSVGVEKLFF. Variable domain in full (rest from reference TRBV7-2 and TRBJ1-4): GAGVSQSPSNKVTEKGKDVELRCDPISGHTALYWYRQSLGQGLEFLIYFQGNSAPDKSGLPSDRFSAERTGGSVSTLTIQRTQQEDSAVYLCASRQSVGVEKLFFGSGTQLSVL.

The CDR3 DNA sequence: TGTGCCAGCAGTGGGATTTGGGACGAGCAGTACGTC. This encodes CASSGIWDEQYV. The V call is TRBV6-2 or TRBV6-3, the J call TRBJ2-7; D ambiguous. Germline assignment: CDR1 MNHEY and CDR2 SVGEGT. Deletions cut 5 bases from V and 5 bases from J, with 10 bases between. CDR3 length equals 12 residues.

The chain recombines TRBV28 with TRBJ1-2; no clear D gene. The CDR3 runs to 13 residues. Per the germline V gene, CDR1 is MDHEN and CDR2 is SYDVKM. Trimming cost V 7 bases and J 3 bases, with 12 bases left between them. The CDR3 sequence: CASKLNSYYGYTF. CDR3 in DNA: TGTGCCAGCAAATTGAATTCCTACTATGGCTACACCTTC.

This clonotype was observed a few times. V is TRBV7-9 and J is TRBJ2-5, with D uncertain. V was pared by 5 bases and J by 0 bases, with 10 bases between. The CDR3 runs to 14 residues. Germline V lookup: CDR1 SEHNR, CDR2 FQNEAQ (reference sequence). The CDR3 DNA is TGTGCCAGCAGCCCATACAGAGACCAAGAGACCCAGTACTTC. Translation gives CASSPYRDQETQYF.

The DNA of the CDR3 is TGTGCCAGTAGTATGACCCATCTATCCTGGGGGGTCTCGCCCTATGGCTACACCTTC. It codes for CASSMTHLSWGVSPYGYTF. V is TRBV19 and J is TRBJ1-2; tentative D call: TRBD1 (5 bases). Germline CDR1 is LNHDA and CDR2 is SQIVND (reference sequence). The CDR3 has 19 residues. V was trimmed by 3 bases and J by 4 bases, leaving 27 bases between them.

This clonotype showed up many times. The chain recombines TRBV7-2 with TRBJ2-5; D unclear. Between the trimmed V and J ends, which lost 3 bases and 2 bases, there was a span of 7 bases. The CDR3 length is 13 residues. Germline CDR1 reads SGHTA; CDR2 reads FQGNSA. CDR3: CASSLRLQETQYF. CDR3 DNA sequence: TGTGCCAGCAGCTTGAGGTTGCAAGAGACCCAGTACTTC.

The chain uses TRBV5-6 and TRBJ1-2; perhaps TRBD1 as D (6 bases). This CDR3 spans 16 amino acids. V dropped 3 bases and J dropped 5 bases, with 20 bases sitting between them. From germline, CDR1 is SGHDT and CDR2 YYEEEE. The CDR3 DNA reads as TGTGCCAGCAGCTCCGATTACAGGGTGCGGGAATATGGCTACACCTTC. This codes for CASSSDYRVREYGYTF.

This rearrangement joins TRBV27 to TRBJ1-5; D gene unclear. This CDR3 is 12 amino acids long. V lost 3 bases and J lost 10, with 10 bases in between. Germline CDR1 reads MNHEY; CDR2 reads SMNVEV (reference sequence). CDR3 in DNA: TGTGCCAGCAGTTTTCTACACAGCCCCCAGCATTTT. It is translated as CASSFLHSPQHF.

The table lists this clonotype with many counts. The chain uses TRBV18 and TRBJ1-3, with no clear D. V was cut by 4 bases and J by 4 bases, with 11 bases left in between. The CDR3 runs to 14 residues. Germline CDR1 is KGHSH and CDR2 is LQKENI. Here the CDR3 DNA reads TGTGCCAGCTCACAAAACGAGAAGGGAAACACCATATATTTT. It translates to CASSQNEKGNTIYF.

This clonotype was recorded a few times. The CDR3 sequence: CASSLSGSTTEQYF. DNA for the CDR3: TGTGCCAGCAGTTTATCCGGCAGCACCACCGAGCAGTACTTC. The chain links TRBV28 to TRBJ2-7; D is undetermined. CDR1 MDHEN and CDR2 SYDVKM come from the germline V gene. V lost 1 base and J 6 bases, leaving 13 bases between the germline ends. The CDR3 has 14 residues.

The rearrangement links TRBV7-2 to TRBJ2-4, with D uncertain. This CDR3 contains 11 residues. The germline CDR1 and CDR2 sequences are SGHTA and FQGNSA. Trimming took off 5 bases at V and 9 bases at J, with 8 bases between the two ends. The CDR3 DNA is TGTGCCAGCAGCCTACAGCGCATTCAGTACTTC. This codes for CASSLQRIQYF. Based on the CDR3 plus reference TRBV7-2 and TRBJ2-4, the full variable domain is GAGVSQSPSNKVTEKGKDVELRCDPISGHTALYWYRQSLGQGLEFLIYFQGNSAPDKSGLPSDRFSAERTGGSVSTLTIQRTQQEDSAVYLCASSLQRIQYFGAGTRLSVL.

The chain joins TRBV7-9 to TRBJ2-5; weak D call: TRBD2 (6 bases). This CDR3 has 13 amino acids. The germline V and J ends were trimmed by 7 bases and 1 base, with 10 bases remaining between them. Germline V gives CDR1 SEHNR, CDR2 FQNEAQ (reference sequence). The CDR3, as DNA: TGTGCCAGCATTGTTAGCGGCCAAGAGACCCAGTACTTC. It specifies CASIVSGQETQYF.

This clonotype was detected a few times. V and J are TRBV5-1 and TRBJ2-7; 14 nucleotides match TRBD2. Germline V gene data show CDR1 as SGHRS and CDR2 as YFSETQ. This CDR3 is 16 amino acids long. V shed 4 bases, J shed 6 bases, and the junction held 9 bases outside the gene matches. The CDR3 sequence: CASSPGLAGGVVEQYF. Written as DNA, the CDR3 is TGCGCCAGCAGCCCCGGACTAGCGGGAGGAGTCGTCGAGCAGTACTTC.

In its sample, this clonotype was seen a few times. This chain joins TRBV27 and TRBJ2-3, with TRBD2 matching over 14 bases. Germline-derived CDR1 and CDR2 are MNHEY and SMNVEV (reference sequence). With 7 bases clipped from V and 6 bases from J, the junction kept 6 bases outside the gene matches. This CDR3 has 15 residues. The CDR3 here is CASTGLAGGWDTQYF. As DNA, the CDR3 is TGTGCCAGCACCGGACTAGCGGGAGGTTGGGATACGCAGTATTTT.

This clonotype came up once. The junction departs from germline at one end; a sequencing error may be responsible. The J gene is TRBJ2-5, the V gene TRBV5-1; 9 bases agree with TRBD1. CDR3 length: 14 amino acids. In germline, CDR1 is SGHRS, CDR2 YFSETQ. Here the CDR3 reads CASSLGSGTGYWNF. The CDR3 region has the DNA TGCGCCAGCAGCTTGGGATCCGGGACAGGGTATTGGAACTTC.